The 23 T cell receptor beta chains given below trace back to one sample, sequenced in a study of post-analysis software for immune sequencing data. Overall study findings and caveats: Five or six TRBV segments were more frequent in patients than controls; TRBV5-6, TRBV5-1 and TRBV20-1 belonged to this group.

The antigens these receptors bind are not known. Unique molecular identifiers tagged the TCR beta cDNA libraries. TCRdb passed the PCR reads through MiXCR, listing each CDR3 protein once. The repertoire consists of roughly 400,000 distinct CDR3 sequences, with over 30% occurring once and the leading ten covering less than 10%. Sequencing was done on a sample of blood. These receptors came from a girl under 10 years old with multiple sclerosis.

The rearrangement links TRBV29-1 to TRBJ2-3; no definite D call. Trimming shortened V by 1 base and J by 6 bases, and 11 bases separated the two germline ends. The CDR3 has 13 amino acids. CDR1 SQVTM and CDR2 ANQGSEA come from the germline V gene. The CDR3 DNA sequence: TGCAGCGTTGAAGGGCACCACCTCGATACGCAGTATTTT. Translating it yields CSVEGHHLDTQYF.

The V gene is TRBV20-1, the J gene TRBJ2-1, with 8 bases aligning to TRBD2. Germline assignment: CDR1 DFQATT and CDR2 SNEGSKA (reference sequence). The CDR3 runs 13 residues. V lost 7 bases to trimming and J lost 6 bases; unmatched junction nucleotides: 8. The DNA of the CDR3 is TGCAGTGGGTGGGGAACTAGCGGCAATGAGCAGTTCTTC. This codes for CSGWGTSGNEQFF.

This clonotype was counted only a few times. This rearrangement joins TRBV7-3 to TRBJ2-6; D gene ambiguous. The CDR3 extends over 18 amino acids. The V and J ends lost 6 bases and 0 bases respectively, with 18 bases between them. Germline CDR1 reads SGHTA; CDR2 reads FQGTGA. For the CDR3, the DNA is TGTGCCAGCAGTTCCCTAGGCCCAGCGAGCTCTGGGGCCAACGTCCTGACTTTC. Encoded protein: CASSSLGPASSGANVLTF.

The rearrangement joins TRBV11-2 to TRBJ2-1, with 11 bases identical to TRBD2. CDR1 and CDR2 (germline): SGHAT, FQNNGV. Trimming at V came to 4 bases and at J to 0 bases, leaving 8 bases not matched to a gene. The CDR3 covers 18 residues. The CDR3 nucleotides are TGTGCCAGCAGCTCGCCCGGACTAGCGGGTATCTCCTACAATGAGCAGTTCTTC. Protein sequence: CASSSPGLAGISYNEQFF.

This chain joins TRBV29-1 and TRBJ1-1; D gene uncertain. The CDR3 is 11 residues long. Germline lookup yields CDR1 SQVTM and CDR2 ANQGSEA. V lost 6 bases to trimming and J lost 4 bases, with 9 bases between them. Written as DNA, the CDR3 is TGCAGCGTGTGGCGTGGCACTGAAGCTTTCTTT. This translates into CSVWRGTEAFF.

The table lists this clonotype with a few counts. DNA for the CDR3: TGTGCCAGCAGTTTTCAGCGGGCTAACTATGGCTACACCTTC. Translation: CASSFQRANYGYTF. V and J are TRBV12-3 or TRBV12-4 and TRBJ1-2, with unresolved D. The germline V and J ends were trimmed by 3 bases and 0 bases, with 8 bases remaining between them. CDR3 length equals 14 residues.

The table lists this clonotype with a count of one. The J gene is TRBJ2-3, the V gene TRBV30, with D perhaps TRBD1 or TRBD2 (5 bases each). CDR3 length: 13 amino acids. The germline V gene has CDR1 GTSNPN and CDR2 SVGIG (reference sequence). V lost 2 bases and J lost 0, with 6 bases in between. The CDR3 region has the DNA TGTGCCTGGAGTAGGGACAGCACAGATACGCAGTATTTT. Translated: CAWSRDSTDTQYF.

The chain joins TRBV5-1 to TRBJ2-3; 7 nucleotides line up with TRBD2. The CDR3 covers 17 residues. With V trimmed by 4 bases and J by 0 bases, 11 bases remained unmatched. Germline loops: CDR1 SGHRS, CDR2 YFSETQ. Here the CDR3 reads CASSARLGGTSTDTQYF. CDR3 nucleotide sequence: TGCGCCAGCAGCGCCCGCCTCGGGGGGACTAGCACAGATACGCAGTATTTT. The variable domain in full, completed from reference TRBV5-1 and TRBJ2-3, reads KAGVTQTPRYLIKTRGQQVTLSCSPISGHRSVSWYQQTPGQGLQFLFEYFSETQRNKGNFPGRFSGRQFSNSRSEMNVSTLELGDSALYLCASSARLGGTSTDTQYFGPGTRLTVL.

The table lists this clonotype with a few counts. The J gene is TRBJ2-5, the V gene TRBV10-3, with D unresolved. The CDR3 runs to 15 residues. Trimming removed 4 bases at V and 0 bases at J, with 12 bases between. CDR1 is ENHRY, CDR2 SYGVKD, per germline. The CDR3 region has the DNA TGTGCCATCAGTGGGAATGGCAAGTACCAAGAGACCCAGTACTTC. As protein: CAISGNGKYQETQYF.

The gene calls are TRBV5-1 and TRBJ1-2; D may be TRBD1 (6 bases). Germline CDR1 is SGHRS and CDR2 is YFSETQ. The ends were cut back, 0 bases at V and 6 bases at J, with 12 bases in the middle. The CDR3 is 14 residues long. The CDR3 here is CASSLVAGEDGYTF. CDR3 DNA sequence: TGCGCCAGCAGCTTGGTGGCAGGGGAGGATGGCTACACCTTC.

The CDR3 sequence: CASSPFPTPGLRREGPENEQFF. Written as DNA, the CDR3 is TGTGCCAGCTCACCATTTCCAACACCAGGATTGAGGCGGGAAGGACCAGAGAATGAGCAGTTCTTC. The rearrangement joins TRBV18 to TRBJ2-1, with TRBD2 as a possible D gene (6 bases). The V end was cut by 2 bases, the J end by 7 bases, with 36 bases between. The CDR3 consists of 22 residues. Germline CDR1 and CDR2: KGHSH and LQKENI.

This chain joins TRBV4-1 and TRBJ2-1; 7 positions agree with TRBD2. Germline trimming cut 1 base from V and 8 bases from J; bases unmatched to any gene: 8. In germline, CDR1 is MGHRA, CDR2 YSYEKL. The CDR3 has 15 amino acids. CDR3 amino acids: CASSQAGAGDHEQFF. CDR3 nucleotide sequence: TGCGCCAGCAGCCAAGCCGGGGCGGGGGACCATGAGCAGTTCTTC.

This clonotype has a handful of counts. This chain uses TRBV15 with TRBJ2-6; D is unresolved. V was cut by 0 bases and J by 0 bases, with 3 bases left in between. CDR1 and CDR2 (germline): LNHNV, YYDKDF (reference sequence). This CDR3 region has 15 residues. CDR3 DNA sequence: TGTGCCACCAGCAGAGACCTCTCTGGGGCCAACGTCCTGACTTTC. Its translation: CATSRDLSGANVLTF.

Regarding this clonotype: Possible read error: a much larger clone is one base away. This chain joins TRBV20-1 and TRBJ2-3; a possible D gene is TRBD1 (6 bases). In germline, CDR1 is DFQATT, CDR2 SNEGSKA (reference sequence). Trimming took off 5 bases at V and 8 bases at J, with 17 bases between the two ends. The CDR3 covers 13 residues. The CDR3 spells CSAGPHRESTQYF. Written as DNA, the CDR3 is TGCAGTGCTGGGCCCCACAGGGAGAGTACGCAGTATTTT.

This chain joins TRBV6-6 and TRBJ1-5, with 7 bases identical to TRBD1. Germline assignment: CDR1 MNHNY and CDR2 SVGAGI (reference sequence). The CDR3 runs 13 residues. Trimming took 7 bases from V and 6 from J; bases not matched to a gene: 6. In DNA form, the CDR3 reads TGTGCCAGCACCGACAGGGTAACTCAGCCCCAGCATTTT. The encoded protein is CASTDRVTQPQHF.

On this clonotype: The junction departs from the called germline gene at one end, perhaps through a read error. The chain carries TRBV7-7 and TRBJ2-1; 11 bases match TRBD2. Looked up from germline, CDR1 is SSHAT and CDR2 is FNYEAQ (reference sequence). The CDR3 loop spans 16 amino acids. CDR3 in DNA: TGTGCTAGCAGCCCGTCTAGCGGGAGGTCCTACAATGAGCAGTTCTTC. Its translation is CASSPSSGRSYNEQFF.

This clonotype occurred a few times. The V call is TRBV28, the J call TRBJ2-6; 8 bases agree with TRBD1. The CDR3 is made up of 17 amino acids. Per germline, CDR1 MDHEN and CDR2 SYDVKM. J gave up 1 base and V 6 bases, and 8 bases lay outside the gene matches. CDR3: CASSHWDRKSGANVLTF. CDR3 in DNA: TGTGCCAGCAGCCACTGGGACAGGAAATCTGGGGCCAACGTCCTGACTTTC.

This clonotype was detected only a few times. This rearrangement joins TRBV4-1 to TRBJ2-1; TRBD2 matches 11 bases. Germline lookup yields CDR1 MGHRA and CDR2 YSYEKL. The length of the CDR3 is 16 residues. V was pared by 2 bases and J by 6 bases, with 6 bases of the junction left unmatched. The CDR3: CASSQPTSGSTNEQFF. In DNA, the CDR3 is TGCGCCAGCAGCCAACCTACTAGCGGGAGTACCAATGAGCAGTTCTTC.

This clonotype was picked up a small number of times. V gene TRBV29-1 combines with J gene TRBJ2-5; D is perhaps TRBD1 (6 bases). The length of the CDR3 is 15 residues. V lost 2 bases and J 0 bases, leaving 13 bases between the germline ends. CDR1 and CDR2 from the germline V gene are SQVTM and ANQGSEA. The CDR3 loop reads CSVEKVGADQETQYF. The CDR3 DNA follows: TGCAGCGTTGAAAAAGTGGGGGCCGACCAAGAGACCCAGTACTTC.

This clonotype was recorded a few times. The rearrangement uses TRBV3-1 and TRBJ1-2; TRBD1 agrees at 7 bases. After removal of 3 bases from V and 3 bases from J, the junction contained 7 bases not matched to a gene. This CDR3 has 15 residues. From germline, CDR1 is LGHDT and CDR2 YNNKEL (reference sequence). CDR3 sequence (DNA): TGTGCCAGCAGCCATTACGACAGGGTGGACTATGGCTACACCTTC. Amino acid sequence: CASSHYDRVDYGYTF.

This sequence joins TRBV29-1 and TRBJ1-2; D ambiguous. CDR3 length: 13 amino acids. V was trimmed by 3 bases and J by 4 bases, leaving 12 bases between them. The germline V gene encodes CDR1 SQVTM and CDR2 ANQGSEA. Here the CDR3 reads CSVETPDTYGYTF. The CDR3 DNA reads TGCAGCGTTGAGACCCCTGACACCTATGGCTACACCTTC.

The chain recombines TRBV14 with TRBJ2-3; D may correspond to TRBD1 or TRBD2 (5 bases each). The CDR3 runs 15 residues. With 5 bases removed from V and 4 bases from J, the gap between germline ends came to 16 bases. Germline CDR1 is SGHDN and CDR2 is FVKESK. As DNA, the CDR3 is TGTGCCAGCAGCACGTGGGACCTCGGGGCAGATACGCAGTATTTT. This codes for CASSTWDLGADTQYF.

The chain has TRBV29-1 and TRBJ2-5; 7 nucleotides match TRBD2. V trimming: 4 bases; J trimming: 2 bases; junction bases outside the gene matches: 16. The CDR3 has 17 residues. From germline, CDR1 is SQVTM and CDR2 ANQGSEA. The CDR3 loop reads CSVVVWGGEKSQETQYF. CDR3 nucleotide sequence: TGCAGCGTTGTTGTCTGGGGGGGAGAGAAAAGTCAAGAGACCCAGTACTTC. The variable domain in full, completed from reference TRBV29-1 and TRBJ2-5, reads SAVISQKPSRDICQRGTSLTIQCQVDSQVTMMFWYRQQPGQSLTLIATANQGSEATYESGFVIDKFPISRPNLTFSTLTVSNMSPEDSSIYLCSVVVWGGEKSQETQYFGPGTRLLVL.